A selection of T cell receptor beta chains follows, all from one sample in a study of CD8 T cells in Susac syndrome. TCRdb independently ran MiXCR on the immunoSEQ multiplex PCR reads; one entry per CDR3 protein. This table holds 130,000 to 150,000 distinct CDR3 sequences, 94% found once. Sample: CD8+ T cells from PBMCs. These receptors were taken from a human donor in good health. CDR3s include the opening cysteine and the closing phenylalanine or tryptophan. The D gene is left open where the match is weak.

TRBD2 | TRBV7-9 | CASSPPERESYNEQFF
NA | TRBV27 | CASSSLVSSYEQYF
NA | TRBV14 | CASSPGHYQETQYF
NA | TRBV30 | CAWSGGMQETQYF
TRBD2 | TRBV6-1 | CASSESRLAVYNEQFF
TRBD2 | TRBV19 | CASSPGGRDTQYF
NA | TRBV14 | CASSHRETQYF
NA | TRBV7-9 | CASSLNLGWNEQFF
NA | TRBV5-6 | CASTSGAVVYNEQFF
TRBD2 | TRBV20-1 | CSAGTSGSVYTDTQYF
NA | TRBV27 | CASSFSTDTEAFF
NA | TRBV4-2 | CASSHGHNEQFF
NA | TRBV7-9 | CASSLVEKGVGAFF
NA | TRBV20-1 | CSARDWSQETQYF
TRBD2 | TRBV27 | CASRRGRVNTGELFF
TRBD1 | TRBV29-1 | CSVVGGELNEQYF
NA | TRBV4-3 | CASSQDRLEAGELFF
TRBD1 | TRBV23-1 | CASSQISWWNIDRERRQEAFF
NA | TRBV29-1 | CSVDGRGPTGHNEQFF
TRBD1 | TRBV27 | CASRRGSEETQYF
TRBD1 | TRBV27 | CASSRLGQGHGYTF
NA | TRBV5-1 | CASSSTDVANTEAFF
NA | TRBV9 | CASSVLTGELFF